The 2 T cell receptor beta chains listed next were all sequenced from one sample in a study of T cells in Graves' hyperthyroidism and ophthalmopathy. RNA transcripts served as the template for amplifying TCR beta CDR3 regions. An initial round of RT-PCR targeting the TCR CDR3 relied on the HTBI primer set. In TCRdb, the multiplex PCR reads were re-called with MiXCR into one record per CDR3 protein. The sample holds under 450,000 distinct CDR3 sequences, more than 15% seen once. The sequenced sample was blood. Receptors were obtained from a woman aged 18-30 years with Graves' hyperthyroidism.

This clonotype was seen repeatedly, ten times or more. The V gene is TRBV12-3 or TRBV12-4, the J gene TRBJ1-2, with D uncertain. The ends were cut back, 4 bases at V and 4 bases at J, with 13 bases in the middle. The CDR3 runs to 14 residues. The CDR3 reads CASSSERTGYGYTF. Here the CDR3 DNA reads TGTGCCAGCAGTTCAGAACGGACGGGCTATGGCTACACCTTC.

The chain joins TRBV12-3 or TRBV12-4 to TRBJ2-7, with 8 bases lining up with TRBD2. CDR3 size: 17 residues. J gave up 2 bases and V 5 bases, and 14 bases lay outside the gene matches. The CDR3 DNA follows: TGTGCCAGCAGTCAGGTAGCGGGGATTTCAACAGCCTACGAGCAGTACTTC. Encoded protein: CASSQVAGISTAYEQYF.